This T cell receptor (beta chain) came from a study of blood T cell repertoires in COVID-19. On the study more broadly: Both acute and convalescent COVID-19 samples were obtained from the United States, Italy and Spain. The cDNA or gDNA used as material had been derived from T cells, B-cell-depleted T cells, or PBMCs.

Per the authors' pipeline: Amplified reference gene primers provided the basis for estimating nucleated cell counts. Profiling relied on immunoSEQ multiplex PCR, and the TCRdb table lists in-frame clones only, not all of them. The DNA was the basis for D and trimming; V, J and clone size are from that table. The repertoire holds about 100,000 clones, with roughly 83% as singletons. This CDR3 spans 14 amino acids. The trim removed 5 bases at V and 5 bases at J, leaving 3 bases unmatched. CDR1 PRHDT and CDR2 FYEKMQ come from the germline V gene (reference sequence). This TCR derives from a human donor in a cohort sampled during active COVID-19. The sample consisted of peripheral blood. This chain joins TRBV13 and TRBJ1-6, with TRBD1 identical over 7 bases. The CDR3 DNA reads TGTGCCAGCAGCAGACAGGGAAATAATTCACCCCTCCACTTT. Protein sequence: CASSRQGNNSPLHF.